Below, 24 T cell receptor beta chains from the same sample are listed, as sequenced in a study of cytomegalovirus exposure and HLA in healthy donors. This PCR relied on a set of 60 Vbeta primers and 13 Jbeta primers. Sequenced by immunoSEQ multiplex PCR; TCRdb stores in-frame clones only, minus some. The data show about 100,000 clones, with approximately 78% seen just once and under 2% held by the top ten. Sequencing was performed on PBMCs. Source of these receptors: a middle-aged woman in good health and CMV-seronegative.

This chain connects TRBV30 to TRBJ1-5; D is unclear. Trimming cost V 2 bases and J 6 bases, with 11 bases left between them. Germline CDR1 reads GTSNPN; CDR2 reads SVGIG (reference sequence). The CDR3 has 13 amino acids. The CDR3 loop is CAWSKLGSQPQHF. CDR3 in DNA: TGTGCCTGGAGTAAGCTGGGGAGTCAGCCCCAGCATTTT.

V is TRBV7-8 and J is TRBJ2-5; 11 positions agree with TRBD2. The CDR3 is 16 amino acids. The junction had 7 bases not matched to a gene; V was cut back by 2 bases and J by 5 bases. Germline V gives CDR1 SGHVS, CDR2 FQNEAQ. Written as DNA, the CDR3 is TGTGCCAGCAGCTTAAGACTAGCGGGACAAGGGGAGACCCAGTACTTC. Translation: CASSLRLAGQGETQYF.

This clone was picked up a small number of times. The genes are TRBV6-5 and TRBJ1-1, with 7 bases that match TRBD1. V lost 1 base to trimming and J lost 4 bases; unmatched junction nucleotides: 9. The CDR3 contains 16 residues. Per germline, CDR1 MNHEY and CDR2 SVGAGI. For the CDR3, the DNA is TGTGCCAGCAGTTACTATGGGGGACAGTTAGGCACTGAAGCTTTCTTT. Protein: CASSYYGGQLGTEAFF.

A few counts support this clone. Other DNA sequences of this sample code for an identical CDR3. In nucleotides, the CDR3 is TGTGCCAGCAGTCTACAGGGTCGGAGCAATCAGCCCCAGCATTTT. The encoded protein is CASSLQGRSNQPQHF. The genes are TRBV28 and TRBJ1-5, with D possibly TRBD1 on 6 matching bases. The CDR3 extends over 15 amino acids. V was cut by 5 bases and J by 1 base, with 12 bases left in between. Germline V gene lookup returns CDR1 MDHEN and CDR2 SYDVKM.

This sequence joins TRBV4-1 and TRBJ2-5; 10 nucleotides align to TRBD1. The CDR3 has 15 amino acids. CDR1 MGHRA and CDR2 YSYEKL come from the germline V gene. Trimming at V came to 0 bases and at J to 9 bases, leaving 7 bases not matched to a gene. The CDR3 region has the DNA TGCGCCAGCAGCCAAGAGGGGGACAGGGGTGTTGCCCAGTACTTC. This codes for CASSQEGDRGVAQYF.

Here the CDR3 reads CASTDRGAVTEAFF. The DNA for the CDR3 is TGTGCCAGCACCGACAGGGGTGCTGTGACTGAAGCTTTCTTT. This sequence joins TRBV6-1 and TRBJ1-1, with 8 nucleotides matching TRBD1. The CDR3 is 14 amino acids. With V trimmed by 7 bases and J by 5 bases, 9 bases remained unmatched. CDR1 and CDR2 from the germline V gene are MNHNS and SASEGT.

The V call is TRBV9, the J call TRBJ1-1; 7 nucleotides line up with TRBD1. V gave up 3 bases and J gave up 5 bases; unmatched junction bases: 16. This CDR3 has 17 residues. CDR1 is SGDLS, CDR2 YYNGEE, per germline. The CDR3 DNA follows: TGTGCCAGCAGCGGCCTCCCAGGGGGGATCGGATGGACTGAAGCTTTCTTT. It yields the protein CASSGLPGGIGWTEAFF.

This sequence joins TRBV5-8 and TRBJ1-1, with 9 bases aligning to TRBD1. With V trimmed by 0 bases and J by 9 bases, 9 bases remained unmatched. The CDR3 has 15 residues. CDR1 is SGHTS and CDR2 is YDEGEE in the germline V gene. The CDR3 sequence is CASSLGQGGADQAFF. The CDR3 region has the DNA TGTGCCAGCAGCTTGGGACAGGGGGGCGCCGACCAAGCTTTCTTT.

In DNA form, the CDR3 reads TGCGCCAGCAGCTCCCGGGAAGGGTGGACCTACAATGAGCAGTTCTTC. Protein product: CASSSREGWTYNEQFF. The rearrangement joins TRBV5-1 to TRBJ2-1; D is perhaps TRBD2 (5 bases). Deletions cut 3 bases from V and 2 bases from J, with 15 bases between. Germline CDR1 and CDR2: SGHRS and YFSETQ. The CDR3 runs to 16 residues.

The rearrangement links TRBV7-8 to TRBJ2-6; 8 positions match TRBD1. Germline assignment: CDR1 SGHVS and CDR2 FQNEAQ. V was clipped by 8 bases and J by 4 bases; unmatched bases: 10. The CDR3 has 16 amino acids. This CDR3 is CASHDRGGKGANVLTF. CDR3 nucleotides: TGTGCCAGCCATGACAGGGGCGGAAAGGGGGCCAACGTCCTGACTTTC.

V and J are TRBV5-1 and TRBJ2-5; TRBD1 agrees at 7 bases. This CDR3 comprises 17 residues. Germline CDR1 SGHRS, CDR2 YFSETQ. With V trimmed by 2 bases and J by 1 base, 11 bases remained unmatched. The CDR3 loop reads CASSLLQGSPLQETQYF. As DNA, the CDR3 is TGCGCCAGCAGCTTACTACAGGGGAGCCCCCTCCAAGAGACCCAGTACTTC. The whole variable domain, filled in from reference TRBV5-1 and TRBJ2-5, reads KAGVTQTPRYLIKTRGQQVTLSCSPISGHRSVSWYQQTPGQGLQFLFEYFSETQRNKGNFPGRFSGRQFSNSRSEMNVSTLELGDSALYLCASSLLQGSPLQETQYFGPGTRLLVL.

The gene calls are TRBV10-3 and TRBJ2-1; 10 positions agree with TRBD2. In germline, CDR1 is ENHRY, CDR2 SYGVKD. The CDR3 is 14 residues long. Trimming cost V 3 bases and J 8 bases; bases outside gene matches: 4. DNA of the CDR3: TGTGCCATCAGTGAACCCGGGACTAGCGATGAGCAGTTCTTC. Its protein is CAISEPGTSDEQFF.

The chain recombines TRBV30 with TRBJ1-2, with TRBD1 matching over 12 bases. The CDR3 is 19 residues long. The V gene end was trimmed by 0 bases and the J gene end by 4 bases; junction bases not matched to a gene: 15. Per the germline V gene, CDR1 is GTSNPN and CDR2 is SVGIG (reference sequence). Written as DNA, the CDR3 is TGTGCCTGGAGTGTATTAGGGGGGGGACAGGGGGCGTCTGGCTATGGCTACACCTTC. Protein: CAWSVLGGGQGASGYGYTF.

The chain carries TRBV7-8 and TRBJ2-1; 9 positions agree with TRBD2. The J segment lost 8 bases and the V segment lost 7 bases, leaving 15 bases of the junction unmatched. The CDR3 runs to 16 residues. The germline V gene has CDR1 SGHVS and CDR2 FQNEAQ. CDR3 protein: CASIPRGIAGEYEQFF. DNA of the CDR3: TGTGCCAGCATACCACGGGGGATAGCGGGAGAGTATGAGCAGTTCTTC.

CDR3 loop: CASSTDRVPYEQYF. Written as DNA, the CDR3 is TGTGCCAGCAGCACTGACAGGGTGCCCTACGAGCAGTACTTC. The chain links TRBV7-9 to TRBJ2-7; 7 bases match TRBD1. CDR1 SEHNR and CDR2 FQNEAQ come from the germline V gene (reference sequence). This CDR3 is 14 amino acids long. The V gene end was trimmed by 5 bases and the J gene end by 2 bases; junction bases not matched to a gene: 6.

J is TRBJ1-1 and V is TRBV6-4; possibly TRBD1 for D (6 bases). Trimming cost V 5 bases and J 2 bases, with 12 bases left between them. The germline CDR1 and CDR2 sequences are MRHNA and SNTAGT. The CDR3 runs 14 residues. The CDR3 loop is CASSRTVFNTEAFF. CDR3 nucleotides: TGTGCCAGCAGTAGGACAGTTTTTAACACTGAAGCTTTCTTT.

This clone was counted between two and nine times. This chain joins TRBV6-5 and TRBJ1-1; D unclear. This CDR3 is built from 15 residues. Trimming pared 4 bases from V and 0 bases from J, leaving 12 bases between. The germline V gene has CDR1 MNHEY and CDR2 SVGAGI. CDR3 nucleotide sequence: TGTGCCAGCAGTTCCCTTCAGGTTATGAACACTGAAGCTTTCTTT. It translates to CASSSLQVMNTEAFF.

This chain links TRBV28 with TRBJ2-7, with TRBD1 as a possible D gene (6 bases). Trimming removed 10 bases at V and 1 base at J, with 20 bases between. Germline CDR1 reads MDHEN; CDR2 reads SYDVKM. The CDR3 consists of 15 residues. CDR3 protein: CATDWTVRSSYEQYF. CDR3 sequence (DNA): TGTGCCACAGATTGGACAGTCCGAAGTTCCTACGAGCAGTACTTC. Complete variable domain (other parts from reference TRBV28 and TRBJ2-7): DVKVTQSSRYLVKRTGEKVFLECVQDMDHENMFWYRQDPGLGLRLIYFSYDVKMKEKGDIPEGYSVSREKKERFSLILESASTNQTSMYLCATDWTVRSSYEQYFGPGTRLTVT.

The chain employs TRBV18 and TRBJ2-2; TRBD1 matches at 8 bases. The V gene end was trimmed by 4 bases and the J gene end by 1 base; junction bases not matched to a gene: 2. The CDR3 is 15 amino acids. Looked up from germline, CDR1 is KGHSH and CDR2 is LQKENI. This CDR3 is CASSLGTGNTGELFF. CDR3 in DNA: TGTGCCAGCTCACTAGGGACAGGGAACACCGGGGAGCTGTTTTTT.

The rearrangement links TRBV28 to TRBJ2-7; tentatively, D is TRBD1 (5 bases). Trimming shortened V by 6 bases and J by 1 base, and 10 bases separated the two germline ends. Germline CDR1 is MDHEN and CDR2 is SYDVKM. The CDR3 extends over 13 amino acids. The CDR3 nucleotides read TGTGCCAGCAGAGGTCAGGGTTCCTACGAGCAGTACTTC. Translation: CASRGQGSYEQYF.

This clone was seen a handful of times. V gene TRBV4-3 combines with J gene TRBJ2-2, with D tentatively TRBD2 (5 bases). Trimming cost V 0 bases and J 4 bases, with 12 bases left between them. The germline V gene encodes CDR1 LGHNA and CDR2 YSLEER. The CDR3 consists of 16 residues. In nucleotides, the CDR3 is TGCGCCAGCAGCCAAGATGGAGGTTTAACCACCGGGGAGCTGTTTTTT. Translation gives CASSQDGGLTTGELFF.

The J gene is TRBJ1-4, the V gene TRBV2, with 10 bases matching TRBD1. Germline-derived CDR1 and CDR2 are SNHLY and FYNNEI. V trimming: 6 bases; J trimming: 2 bases; junction bases outside the gene matches: 6. The CDR3 is 16 residues long. This chain's CDR3 is CASSPGTGATNEKLFF. CDR3 bases: TGTGCCAGCAGCCCCGGGACAGGGGCCACTAATGAAAAACTGTTTTTT. Full variable domain (missing parts from reference TRBV2 and TRBJ1-4): EPEVTQTPSHQVTQMGQEVILRCVPISNHLYFYWYRQILGQKVEFLVSFYNNEISEKSEIFDDQFSVERPDGSNFTLKIRSTKLEDSAMYFCASSPGTGATNEKLFFGSGTQLSVL.

J is TRBJ2-7 and V is TRBV28; D remains ambiguous. CDR1 is MDHEN, CDR2 SYDVKM, per germline. The CDR3 spans 13 residues. Trimming took off 8 bases at V and 5 bases at J, with 16 bases between the two ends. The CDR3 nucleotides read TGTGCCAGCCTTGACCCGACTCCCAACGAGCAGTACTTC. As protein: CASLDPTPNEQYF.

This clone was seen once. The chain joins TRBV5-5 to TRBJ1-3; possibly TRBD1 for D (5 bases). V was cut by 3 bases and J by 3 bases, with 16 bases left in between. Germline V gene sequence: CDR1 SGHKS, CDR2 YYEKEE (reference sequence). The CDR3 totals 16 residues. CDR3 in amino acids: CASSSSGGSIGNTIYF. DNA of the CDR3: TGTGCCAGCAGCTCGAGCGGGGGTTCCATTGGAAACACCATATATTTT.